This T cell receptor beta chain was recovered during a study of blood T cells in healthy people across ages. Whole-study results and caveats: Shifts in expanded clonotypes may have been confounded by donor CMV status, which was unknown.

On this clonotype itself: Its cognate antigen is unknown.

CDR3 length equals 16 residues. The germline gives CDR1 SQVTM, CDR2 ANQGSEA. Deletions cut 0 bases from V and 0 bases from J, with 13 bases between. Through a sample-barcoded 5' primer and a J-beta primer mix, a second PCR was run for about 6 to 11 cycles. TCRdb re-analysed the 5' RACE reads in MiXCR, keeping a single row per CDR3 protein. The table includes about 780,000 distinct CDR3 sequences, around 62% detected once. The clonotype was recovered from a young man in good health. The V call is TRBV29-1, the J call TRBJ2-3; weak D call: TRBD1 (7 bases). The sequencing sample was made of blood. Here the CDR3 DNA reads TGCAGCGTTGAAGATCCCAGGGGGGTTAGCACAGATACGCAGTATTTT. This sequence encodes CSVEDPRGVSTDTQYF.